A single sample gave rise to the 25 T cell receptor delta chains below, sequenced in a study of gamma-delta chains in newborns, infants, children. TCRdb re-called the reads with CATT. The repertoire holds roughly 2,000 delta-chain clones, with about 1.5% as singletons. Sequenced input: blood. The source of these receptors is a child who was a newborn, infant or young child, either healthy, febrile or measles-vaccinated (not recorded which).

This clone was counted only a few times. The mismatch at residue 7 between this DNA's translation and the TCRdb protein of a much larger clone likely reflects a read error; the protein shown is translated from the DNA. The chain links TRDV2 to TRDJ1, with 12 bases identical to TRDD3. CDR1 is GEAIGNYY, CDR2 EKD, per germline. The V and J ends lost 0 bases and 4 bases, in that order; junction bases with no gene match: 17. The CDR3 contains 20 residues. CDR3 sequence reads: CACDTVPRTNWGIPSDKLIF. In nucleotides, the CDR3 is TGTGCCTGTGACACCGTACCACGGACCAACTGGGGGATACCTAGCGATAAACTCATCTTT.

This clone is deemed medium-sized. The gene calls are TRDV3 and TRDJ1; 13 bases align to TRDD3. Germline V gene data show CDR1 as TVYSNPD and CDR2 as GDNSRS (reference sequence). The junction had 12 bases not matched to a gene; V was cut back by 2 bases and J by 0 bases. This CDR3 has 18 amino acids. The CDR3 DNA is TGTGCCTTTCTACTGGGGGATACGGGGGGGGCGTACACCGATAAACTCATCTTT. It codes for CAFLLGDTGGAYTDKLIF.

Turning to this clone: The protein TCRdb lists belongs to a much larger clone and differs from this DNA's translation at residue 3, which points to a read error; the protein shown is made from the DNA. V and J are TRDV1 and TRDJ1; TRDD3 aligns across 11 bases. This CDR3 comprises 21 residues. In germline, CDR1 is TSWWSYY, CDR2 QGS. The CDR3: CAIGEPPAPMGDTPYTDKLIF. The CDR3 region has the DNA TGTGCTATTGGGGAACCTCCCGCTCCGATGGGGGATACGCCTTACACCGATAAACTCATCTTT.

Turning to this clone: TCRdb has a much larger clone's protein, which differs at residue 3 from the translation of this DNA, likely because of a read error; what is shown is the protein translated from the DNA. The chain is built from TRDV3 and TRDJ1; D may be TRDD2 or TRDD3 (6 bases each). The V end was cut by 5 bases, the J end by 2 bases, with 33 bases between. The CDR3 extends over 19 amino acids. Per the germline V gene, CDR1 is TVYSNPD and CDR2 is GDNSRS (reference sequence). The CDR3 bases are TGTGCCCCTCGACTTCCTCGATGGGGATCCTACCAAGGGACCGATAAACTCATCTTT. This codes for CAPRLPRWGSYQGTDKLIF.

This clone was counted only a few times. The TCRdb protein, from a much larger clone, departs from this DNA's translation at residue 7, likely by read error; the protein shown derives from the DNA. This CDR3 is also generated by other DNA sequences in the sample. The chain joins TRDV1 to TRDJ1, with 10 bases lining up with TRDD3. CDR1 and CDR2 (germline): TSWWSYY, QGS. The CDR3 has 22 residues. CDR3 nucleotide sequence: TGTGCTCTTGGGGAAGTCCGATCCTACCCAGTGGGGGATACAGGGTACACCGATAAACTCATCTTC. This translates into CALGEVRSYPVGDTGYTDKLIF.

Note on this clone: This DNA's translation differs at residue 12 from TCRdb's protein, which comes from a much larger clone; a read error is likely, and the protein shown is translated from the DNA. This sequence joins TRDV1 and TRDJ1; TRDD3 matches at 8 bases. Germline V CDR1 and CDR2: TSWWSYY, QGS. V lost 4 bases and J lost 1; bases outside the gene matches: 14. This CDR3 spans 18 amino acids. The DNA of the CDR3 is TGTGCTCTTGGGGGACCTACGTTCTGGGGGACCCCCACCGATAAACTCATCTTT. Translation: CALGGPTFWGTPTDKLIF.

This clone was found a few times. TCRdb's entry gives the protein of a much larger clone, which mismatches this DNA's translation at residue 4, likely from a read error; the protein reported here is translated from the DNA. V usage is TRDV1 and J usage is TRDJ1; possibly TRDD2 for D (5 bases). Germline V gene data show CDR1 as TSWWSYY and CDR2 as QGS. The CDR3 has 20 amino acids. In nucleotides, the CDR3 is TGTGCTCTTGTGGAACCCCACTATCGTTCGCCCCTACAGCCGTATAATAAACTCATCTTT. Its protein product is CALVEPHYRSPLQPYNKLIF.

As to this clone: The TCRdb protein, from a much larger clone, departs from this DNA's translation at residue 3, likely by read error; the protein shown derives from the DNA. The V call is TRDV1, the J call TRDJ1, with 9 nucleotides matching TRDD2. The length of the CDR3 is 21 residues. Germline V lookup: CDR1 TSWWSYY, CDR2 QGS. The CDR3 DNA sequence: TGTGCTGTTGGGGTTCCAAGGGGGGTTCCTTCCTACGACGACTGGGGAGGCAAACTCATCTTT. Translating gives CAVGVPRGVPSYDDWGGKLIF.

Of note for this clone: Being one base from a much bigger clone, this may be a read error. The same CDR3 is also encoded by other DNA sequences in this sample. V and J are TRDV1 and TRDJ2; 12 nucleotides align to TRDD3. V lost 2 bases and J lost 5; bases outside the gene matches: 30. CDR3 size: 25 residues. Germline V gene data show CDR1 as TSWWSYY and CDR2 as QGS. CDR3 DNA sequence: TGTGCTCTTGGGGAAGGTGCAGCTTCCTACATTTACTGGGGGATACTAGAACACCAAACAGCACAACTCTTCTTT. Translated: CALGEGAASYIYWGILEHQTAQLFF.

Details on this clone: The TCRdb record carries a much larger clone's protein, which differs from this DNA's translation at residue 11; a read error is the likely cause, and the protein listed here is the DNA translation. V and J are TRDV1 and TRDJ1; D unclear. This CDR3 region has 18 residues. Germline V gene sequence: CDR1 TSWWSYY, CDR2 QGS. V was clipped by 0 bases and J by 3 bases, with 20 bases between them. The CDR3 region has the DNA TGTGCTCTTGGGGAACTGGAACCTCCGCCTCAAACGCCCGATAAACTCATCTTT. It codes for CALGELEPPPQTPDKLIF.

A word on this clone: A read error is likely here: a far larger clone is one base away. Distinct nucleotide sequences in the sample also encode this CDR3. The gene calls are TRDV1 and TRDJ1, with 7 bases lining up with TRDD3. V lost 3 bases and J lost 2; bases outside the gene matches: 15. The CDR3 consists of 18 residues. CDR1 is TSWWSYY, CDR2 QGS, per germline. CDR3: CALGETATIFWGTDKLIF. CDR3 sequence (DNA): TGTGCTCTTGGGGAGACCGCTACTATATTCTGGGGGACCGATAAACTCATCTTT.

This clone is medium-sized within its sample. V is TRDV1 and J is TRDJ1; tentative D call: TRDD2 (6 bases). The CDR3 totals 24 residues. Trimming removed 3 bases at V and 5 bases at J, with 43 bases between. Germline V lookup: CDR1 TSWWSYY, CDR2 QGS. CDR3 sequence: CALGDRIDFLTRLAVPVLGDKLIF. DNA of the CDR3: TGTGCTCTTGGGGACCGCATCGACTTCCTTACACGACTTGCTGTGCCTGTCCTGGGTGATAAACTCATCTTT.

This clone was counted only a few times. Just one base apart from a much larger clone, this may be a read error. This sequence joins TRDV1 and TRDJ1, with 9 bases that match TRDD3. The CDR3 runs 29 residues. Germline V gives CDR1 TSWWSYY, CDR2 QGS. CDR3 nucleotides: TGTGCTCTTGGGGAATGGGAGGGACCTACCAAAATACCTCCGGTCCTGGGGGATTCCGTATACCAGTACACCGATATACTCATCTTT. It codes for CALGEWEGPTKIPPVLGDSVYQYTDILIF.

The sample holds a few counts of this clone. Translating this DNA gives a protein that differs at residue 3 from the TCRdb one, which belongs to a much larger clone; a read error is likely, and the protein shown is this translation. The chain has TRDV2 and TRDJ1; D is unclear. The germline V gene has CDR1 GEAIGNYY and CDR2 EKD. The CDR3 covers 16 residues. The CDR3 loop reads CARDARTRASTDKLIF. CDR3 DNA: TGTGCCCGTGACGCTCGTACTAGGGCTTCAACCGATAAACTCATCTTT.

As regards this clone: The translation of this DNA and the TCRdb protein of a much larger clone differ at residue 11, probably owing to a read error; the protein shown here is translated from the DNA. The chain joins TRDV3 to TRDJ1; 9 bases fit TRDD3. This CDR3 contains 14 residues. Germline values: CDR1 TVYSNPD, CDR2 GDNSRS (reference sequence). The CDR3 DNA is TGTGCCTTTTTCCCGGGGGATACAGCCGATAGACTCATCTTT. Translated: CAFFPGDTADRLIF.

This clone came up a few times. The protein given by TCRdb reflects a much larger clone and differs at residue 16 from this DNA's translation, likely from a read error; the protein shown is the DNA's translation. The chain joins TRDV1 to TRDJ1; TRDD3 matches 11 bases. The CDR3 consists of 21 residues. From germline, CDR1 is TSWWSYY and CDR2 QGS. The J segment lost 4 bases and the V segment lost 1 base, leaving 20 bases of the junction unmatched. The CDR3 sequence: CALGEPPAPMGDTPYNDKLIF. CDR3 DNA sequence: TGTGCTCTTGGGGAACCTCCCGCTCCGATGGGGGATACGCCTTACAACGATAAACTCATCTTT.

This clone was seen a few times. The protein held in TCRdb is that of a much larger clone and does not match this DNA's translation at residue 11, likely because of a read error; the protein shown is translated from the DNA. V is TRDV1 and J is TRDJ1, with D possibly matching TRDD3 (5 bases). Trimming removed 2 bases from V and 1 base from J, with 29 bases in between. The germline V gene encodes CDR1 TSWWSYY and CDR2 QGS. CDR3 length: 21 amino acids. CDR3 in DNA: TGTGCTCTTGGGGAAGTCCCTTTTTACTGGAGGATTTCGCGATCCACCGATAAACTCATCTTT. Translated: CALGEVPFYWRISRSTDKLIF.

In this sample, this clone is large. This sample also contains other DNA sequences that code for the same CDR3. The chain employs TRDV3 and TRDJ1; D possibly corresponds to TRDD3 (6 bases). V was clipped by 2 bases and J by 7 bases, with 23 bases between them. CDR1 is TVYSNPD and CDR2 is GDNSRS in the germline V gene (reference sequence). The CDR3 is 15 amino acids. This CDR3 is CAFVKRTGTGRKLIF. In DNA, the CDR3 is TGTGCCTTTGTCAAGCGAACGGGTACTGGGCGTAAACTCATCTTT. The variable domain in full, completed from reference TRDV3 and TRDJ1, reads CDKVTQSSPDQTVASGSEVVLLCTYDTVYSNPDLFWYRIRPDYSFQFVFYGDNSRSEGADFTQGRFSVKHILTQKAFHLVISPVRTEDSATYYCAFVKRTGTGRKLIFGKGTRVTVEP.

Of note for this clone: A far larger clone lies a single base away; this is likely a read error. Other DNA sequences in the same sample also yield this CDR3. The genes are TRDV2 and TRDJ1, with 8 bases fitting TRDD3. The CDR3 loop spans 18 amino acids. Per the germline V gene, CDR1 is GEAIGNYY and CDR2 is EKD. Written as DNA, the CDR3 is TGTGCTTGTGACACCGGTTACTGGGGGTCCCCGTACACCGATAAACTCATCTTT. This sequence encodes CACDTGYWGSPYTDKLIF.

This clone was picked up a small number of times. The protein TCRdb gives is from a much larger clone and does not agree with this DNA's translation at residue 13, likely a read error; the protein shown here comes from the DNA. The CDR3 loop is CALGDRGDLGELDTDKLIF. CDR3 in DNA: TGTGCTCTTGGGGACCGCGGAGATCTGGGGGAACTGGACACCGATAAACTCATCTTT. V usage is TRDV1 and J usage is TRDJ1, with 8 bases matching TRDD3. The CDR3 has 19 residues. The V segment lost 3 bases and the J segment 0 bases; nucleotides outside the gene matches: 15. Germline V lookup: CDR1 TSWWSYY, CDR2 QGS.

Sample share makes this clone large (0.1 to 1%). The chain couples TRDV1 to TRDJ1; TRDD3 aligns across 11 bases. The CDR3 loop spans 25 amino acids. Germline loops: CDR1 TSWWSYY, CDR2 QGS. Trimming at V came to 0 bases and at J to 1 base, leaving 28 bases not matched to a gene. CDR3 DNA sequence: TGTGCTCTTGGGGAACTGGCACTTATACCCCGAACCCTTCATAACTGGGGGATATGCACCGATAAACTCATCTTT. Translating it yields CALGELALIPRTLHNWGICTDKLIF.

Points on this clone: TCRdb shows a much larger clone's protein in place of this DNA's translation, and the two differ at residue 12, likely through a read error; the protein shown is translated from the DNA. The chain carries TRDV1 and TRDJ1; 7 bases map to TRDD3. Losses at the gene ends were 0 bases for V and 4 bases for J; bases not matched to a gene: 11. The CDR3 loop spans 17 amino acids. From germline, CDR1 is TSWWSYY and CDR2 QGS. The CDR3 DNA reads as TGTGCTCTTGGGGAACTTTCTCTGGGGGCCTACAACGATAAACTCATCTTT. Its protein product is CALGELSLGAYNDKLIF.

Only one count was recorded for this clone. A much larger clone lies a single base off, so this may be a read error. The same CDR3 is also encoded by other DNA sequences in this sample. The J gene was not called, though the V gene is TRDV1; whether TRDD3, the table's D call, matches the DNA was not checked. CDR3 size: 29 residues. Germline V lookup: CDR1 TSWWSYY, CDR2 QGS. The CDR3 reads CALGDPWRASYGAIPALLTGEVLTAQLFF. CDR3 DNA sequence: TGTGCTCTTGGGGATCCATGGCGGGCTTCCTACGGGGCCATACCTGCACTATTAACCGGTGAAGTTTTGACAGCACAACTCTTCTTC.

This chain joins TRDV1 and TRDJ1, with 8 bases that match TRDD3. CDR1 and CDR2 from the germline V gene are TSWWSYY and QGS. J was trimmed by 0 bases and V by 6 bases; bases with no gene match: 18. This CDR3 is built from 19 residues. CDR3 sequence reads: CALGEIPFYWGLYTDKLIF. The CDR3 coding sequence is TGTGCTCTTGGAGAAATCCCTTTTTACTGGGGGTTGTACACCGATAAACTCATCTTT.

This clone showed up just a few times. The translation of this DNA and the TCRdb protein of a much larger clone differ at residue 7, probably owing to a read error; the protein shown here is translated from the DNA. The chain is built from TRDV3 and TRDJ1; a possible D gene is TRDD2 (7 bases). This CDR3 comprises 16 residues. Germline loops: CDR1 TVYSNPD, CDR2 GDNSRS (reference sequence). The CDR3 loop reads CASSYLGGEPTDKLIF. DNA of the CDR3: TGTGCTAGTTCCTACCTTGGGGGGGAACCCACCGATAAACTCATCTTT.